A single sample is the source of the 14 T cell receptor beta chains below, sequenced in a study of CD8 T cells in ankylosing spondylitis. TCRdb reprocessed the 5' RACE reads via MiXCR and lists one record per CDR3 protein. The data show 240,000 or so distinct CDR3 sequences, approximately 12% seen once. Sample: blood, either unsorted or a sorted T cell fraction (not recorded which). The receptors were sampled from a male donor with ankylosing spondylitis or in good health (not recorded which).

This clonotype occurred many times. The rearrangement uses TRBV12-3 or TRBV12-4 and TRBJ2-1; 8 bases map to TRBD1. The CDR3 runs to 14 residues. The ends lost 3 bases at V and 3 bases at J; junction bases unmatched: 1. This CDR3 reads CASSLGTGYNEQFF. The CDR3, as DNA: TGTGCCAGCAGTTTGGGGACAGGCTACAATGAGCAGTTCTTC.

This chain connects TRBV7-6 to TRBJ2-7, with TRBD2 as a possible D gene (6 bases). The V gene's germline CDR1 is SGHVS and CDR2 FNYEAQ. The V end was cut by 5 bases, the J end by 4 bases, with 21 bases between. The CDR3 sequence is 16 residues long. This CDR3 reads CASSPVMQRASYEQYF. The CDR3 nucleotides are TGTGCCAGCAGCCCCGTGATGCAGCGGGCGTCTTACGAGCAGTACTTC.

This clonotype was counted a few times. The chain couples TRBV3-1 to TRBJ2-1; D is undetermined. CDR1 LGHDT and CDR2 YNNKEL come from the germline V gene (reference sequence). V was cut by 8 bases and J by 5 bases, with 10 bases left in between. The CDR3 spans 12 residues. The CDR3 loop is CASPPADNEQFF. In DNA form, the CDR3 reads TGTGCCAGCCCTCCCGCGGACAATGAGCAGTTCTTC.

This clonotype was seen repeatedly, ten times or more. The rearrangement uses TRBV5-1 and TRBJ2-2, with D uncertain. This CDR3 region has 15 residues. The V end was cut by 2 bases, the J end by 0 bases, with 8 bases between. CDR1 SGHRS and CDR2 YFSETQ come from the germline V gene. CDR3 region: CASSFLTANTGELFF. For the CDR3, the DNA is TGCGCCAGCAGCTTTCTAACGGCGAACACCGGGGAGCTGTTTTTT.

This clonotype was counted many times. The chain employs TRBV20-1 and TRBJ2-3; 7 bases are shared with TRBD1. The CDR3 sequence is 13 residues long. Germline trimming cut 4 bases from V and 6 bases from J; bases unmatched to any gene: 7. Per the germline V gene, CDR1 is DFQATT and CDR2 is SNEGSKA (reference sequence). The CDR3 loop is CSAKMTGLDTQYF. The CDR3 DNA reads as TGCAGTGCTAAAATGACAGGGTTGGATACGCAGTATTTT.

Only a few counts were recorded for this clonotype. The chain carries TRBV11-2 and TRBJ2-7, with 11 nucleotides matching TRBD2. The germline CDR1 and CDR2 sequences are SGHAT and FQNNGV. Trimming took 1 base from V and 3 from J; bases not matched to a gene: 5. CDR3 length: 16 amino acids. CDR3 bases: TGTGCCAGCAGCTTAGTTGCGACTAGCGGGAACTACGAGCAGTACTTC. Translating gives CASSLVATSGNYEQYF.

This clonotype was seen only a few times. The rearrangement links TRBV6-1 to TRBJ2-3; D is possibly TRBD1 or TRBD2 (7 bases each). CDR3 length: 17 residues. Germline V gene lookup returns CDR1 MNHNS and CDR2 SASEGT. V lost 5 bases and J lost 1, with 19 bases in between. The CDR3 here is CASSTNQGGGGTDTQYF. DNA for the CDR3: TGTGCCAGCAGTACCAATCAGGGGGGGGGAGGCACAGATACGCAGTATTTT.

This clonotype was picked up many times. V is TRBV4-1 and J is TRBJ2-7; 7 bases fit TRBD1. CDR3 length: 15 amino acids. V shed 1 base, J shed 5 bases, and the junction held 8 bases outside the gene matches. CDR1 and CDR2 (germline): MGHRA, YSYEKL. CDR3 in DNA: TGCGCCAGCAGCCAAGGACAGGGAATGGATCACGAGCAGTACTTC. It yields the protein CASSQGQGMDHEQYF.

This clonotype occurred many times. The V gene is TRBV7-2, the J gene TRBJ2-7; 9 nucleotides agree with TRBD2. Per germline, CDR1 SGHTA and CDR2 FQGNSA. The CDR3 has 17 residues. Trimming cost V 3 bases and J 4 bases; bases outside gene matches: 13. The CDR3 reads CASSLVAVAGVLYEQYF. Written as DNA, the CDR3 is TGTGCCAGCAGCTTGGTGGCGGTAGCGGGAGTTTTATACGAGCAGTACTTC.

This clonotype was detected only a few times. This sequence joins TRBV19 and TRBJ2-7; 10 nucleotides match TRBD2. V shed 4 bases and J 3 bases; nucleotides not matched to a gene: 6. The CDR3 contains 15 residues. Germline-derived CDR1 and CDR2 are LNHDA and SQIVND (reference sequence). CDR3 in DNA: TGTGCCAGTAGTACACTAGCGGGGTCCCTCTACGAGCAGTACTTC. Encoded protein: CASSTLAGSLYEQYF.

The genes are TRBV5-6 and TRBJ1-4; maybe TRBD1 (6 bases). The CDR3 contains 13 residues. The V gene's germline CDR1 is SGHDT and CDR2 YYEEEE. Deletions cut 4 bases from V and 7 bases from J, with 11 bases between. The CDR3 DNA follows: TGTGCCAGCAGCCGAGCGGGGGCTGAAAAACTGTTTTTT. It specifies CASSRAGAEKLFF.

This clonotype was detected many times. The chain combines TRBV7-6 with TRBJ2-1; D is unresolved. The CDR3 covers 16 residues. The germline V gene has CDR1 SGHVS and CDR2 FNYEAQ. Trimming shortened V by 4 bases and J by 5 bases, and 18 bases separated the two germline ends. In nucleotides, the CDR3 is TGTGCCAGCAGCTCCCCTCTACGCGACCCGGACAATGAGCAGTTCTTC. It yields the protein CASSSPLRDPDNEQFF. The entire variable domain, with the rest obtained from reference TRBV7-6 and TRBJ2-1, is as follows: GAGVSQSPRYKVTKRGQDVALRCDPISGHVSLYWYRQALGQGPEFLTYFNYEAQQDKSGLPNDRFSAERPEGSISTLTIQRTEQRDSAMYRCASSSPLRDPDNEQFFGPGTRLTVL.

The chain uses TRBV27 and TRBJ2-6, with 7 bases matching TRBD2. Germline-derived CDR1 and CDR2 are MNHEY and SMNVEV (reference sequence). CDR3 length equals 17 residues. V shed 9 bases, J shed 4 bases, and the junction held 15 bases outside the gene matches. Written as DNA, the CDR3 is TGTGCCAGTCGAGGACTAGAGTCCCGGTACGGGGCCAACGTCCTGACTTTC. Protein sequence: CASRGLESRYGANVLTF.

This clonotype was recorded many times. The J gene is TRBJ2-3, the V gene TRBV20-1; a possible D gene is TRBD2 (5 bases). The V gene lost 5 bases and the J gene lost 7 bases, with 19 bases spanning the gap. This CDR3 region has 14 residues. Germline CDR1 reads DFQATT; CDR2 reads SNEGSKA (reference sequence). For the CDR3, the DNA is TGCAGTGCTGTAGGTGGGTCAGCCGGGAATACGCAGTATTTT. Residues: CSAVGGSAGNTQYF.